This T cell receptor (beta chain) was found in a study of shared clonotypes between healthy human individuals. The CDR3 is made up of 14 amino acids. Germline values: CDR1 LGHNA, CDR2 YNFKEQ. Trimming stripped 5 bases from V and 3 bases from J, with 14 bases between. Repertoires were generated with immunoSEQ multiplex PCR, while TCRdb's copy carries only in-frame clones and drops some. Of about 560,000 clones in the sample, around 81% are singletons; the top ten hold around 12%. Donation came from healthy HIV-negative adults that had no recent acute infections or vaccinations. This TCR came from a woman between 40 and 50 years old in good health. Some clones in this sample may be carry-over from other donors' samples. Sequenced sample: PBMCs. J is TRBJ2-7 and V is TRBV4-2; TRBD2 is a possible D gene (6 bases). In DNA, the CDR3 is TGTGCCAGCAGCGGGGGACTGGCTAACTACGAGCAGTACTTC. This encodes CASSGGLANYEQYF.